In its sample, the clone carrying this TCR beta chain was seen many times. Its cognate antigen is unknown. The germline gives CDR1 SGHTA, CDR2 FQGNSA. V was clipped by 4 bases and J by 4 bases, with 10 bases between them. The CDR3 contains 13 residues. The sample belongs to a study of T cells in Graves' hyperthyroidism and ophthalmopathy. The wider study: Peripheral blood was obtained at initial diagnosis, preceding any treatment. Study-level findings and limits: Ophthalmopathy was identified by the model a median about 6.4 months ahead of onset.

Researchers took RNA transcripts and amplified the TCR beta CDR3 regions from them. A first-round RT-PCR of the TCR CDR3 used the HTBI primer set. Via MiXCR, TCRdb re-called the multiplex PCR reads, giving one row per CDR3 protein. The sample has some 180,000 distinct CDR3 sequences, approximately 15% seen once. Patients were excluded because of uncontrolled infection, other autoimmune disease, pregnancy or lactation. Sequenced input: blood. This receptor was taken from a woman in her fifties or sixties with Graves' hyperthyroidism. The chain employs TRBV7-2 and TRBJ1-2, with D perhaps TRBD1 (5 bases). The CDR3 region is CASSSTGSYGYTF. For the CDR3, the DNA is TGTGCCAGCAGCTCTACAGGATCCTATGGCTACACCTTC.